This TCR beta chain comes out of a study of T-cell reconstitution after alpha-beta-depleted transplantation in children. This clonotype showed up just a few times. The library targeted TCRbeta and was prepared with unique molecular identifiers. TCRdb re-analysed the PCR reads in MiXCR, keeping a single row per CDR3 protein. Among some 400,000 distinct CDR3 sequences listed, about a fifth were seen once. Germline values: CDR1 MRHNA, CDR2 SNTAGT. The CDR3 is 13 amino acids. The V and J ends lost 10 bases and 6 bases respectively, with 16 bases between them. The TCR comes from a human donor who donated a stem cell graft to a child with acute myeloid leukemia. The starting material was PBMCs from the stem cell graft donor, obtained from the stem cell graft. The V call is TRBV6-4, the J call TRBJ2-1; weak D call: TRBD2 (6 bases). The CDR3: CAISGTSLNEQFF. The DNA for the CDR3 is TGTGCCATCTCCGGGACTTCTCTCAATGAGCAGTTCTTC.